A single sample gave rise to the 26 T cell receptor beta chains below, sequenced in a study of T-cell reconstitution after alpha-beta-depleted transplantation in children. A TCRbeta library incorporating unique molecular identifiers was prepared. MiXCR was run by TCRdb on the PCR reads, yielding one entry per CDR3 protein. The sample lists about 590,000 distinct CDR3 sequences, roughly 13% occurring once. The material was PBMCs, mostly from graft donor cells, obtained 360 days after TCRalphabeta/CD19-depleted stem cell transplant. These receptors were obtained from a male patient between 5 and 17 years old who had a stem cell transplant for acute myeloid leukemia, so the T cells may come from the graft donor.

This clonotype was seen at least ten times. The rearrangement links TRBV12-3 or TRBV12-4 to TRBJ2-2, with unresolved D. V was trimmed by 5 bases and J by 0 bases, leaving 10 bases between them. The CDR3 totals 15 residues. The CDR3 is CASSPQVANTGELFF. For the CDR3, the DNA is TGTGCCAGCAGTCCCCAGGTCGCGAACACCGGGGAGCTGTTTTTT.

As DNA, the CDR3 is TGTGCCAGCAGCCCCAGGTCCGGCGGGATCCATACCTACAATGAGCAGTTCTTC. Protein product: CASSPRSGGIHTYNEQFF. The chain joins TRBV11-1 to TRBJ2-1; D is perhaps TRBD2 (6 bases). This CDR3 region has 18 residues. Germline V lookup: CDR1 SGHAT, CDR2 FQDESV (reference sequence). V lost 5 bases and J lost 2, with 22 bases in between.

This clonotype was detected many times. The gene calls are TRBV20-1 and TRBJ2-7; D assignment may be TRBD1 or TRBD2 (5 bases each). Germline V gives CDR1 DFQATT, CDR2 SNEGSKA (reference sequence). With 6 bases removed from V and 7 bases from J, the gap between germline ends came to 19 bases. The CDR3 runs to 13 residues. The CDR3 spells CSAAEGSREEQYF. The CDR3 DNA is TGCAGTGCCGCCGAGGGGTCTCGCGAAGAGCAGTACTTC.

The table lists this clonotype with a few counts. The rearrangement uses TRBV11-1 and TRBJ2-2, with 9 bases aligning to TRBD1. The CDR3 sequence is 15 residues long. The V segment lost 7 bases and the J segment 4 bases; nucleotides outside the gene matches: 7. Germline CDR1 SGHAT, CDR2 FQDESV (reference sequence). The CDR3 coding sequence is TGTGCCAGCAACCCTACAGGGGGCGGCACCGGGGAGCTGTTTTTT. It codes for CASNPTGGGTGELFF.

The genes are TRBV7-9 and TRBJ2-7; 8 bases map to TRBD1. Germline V gene lookup returns CDR1 SEHNR and CDR2 FQNEAQ (reference sequence). Trimming at V came to 5 bases and at J to 0 bases, leaving 6 bases not matched to a gene. CDR3 length equals 15 residues. CDR3 DNA sequence: TGTGCCAGCAGCCCGGGACAGGCCACCTCCTACGAGCAGTACTTC. Its protein product is CASSPGQATSYEQYF.

This clonotype came up a few times. The chain's CDR3 is CSVATGGAVSGANVLTF. The CDR3, as DNA: TGCAGCGTGGCCACAGGGGGCGCGGTGTCTGGGGCCAACGTCCTGACTTTC. The chain links TRBV29-1 to TRBJ2-6; 9 nucleotides match TRBD1. Germline V gives CDR1 SQVTM, CDR2 ANQGSEA. V trimming: 6 bases; J trimming: 1 base; junction bases outside the gene matches: 10. This CDR3 contains 17 residues.

This chain joins TRBV5-1 and TRBJ2-7; 10 bases fit TRBD1. The CDR3 sequence is 15 residues long. The ends lost 4 bases at V and 3 bases at J; junction bases unmatched: 7. The V gene's germline CDR1 is SGHRS and CDR2 YFSETQ. The CDR3 loop is CASSTPGTGVYEQYF. As DNA, the CDR3 is TGCGCCAGCAGCACCCCCGGGACAGGGGTCTACGAGCAGTACTTC.

The rearrangement links TRBV4-3 to TRBJ2-7; a weak D match, TRBD2 (5 bases). V lost 4 bases and J 3 bases, leaving 19 bases between the germline ends. The germline CDR1 and CDR2 sequences are LGHNA and YSLEER. The CDR3 runs to 16 residues. CDR3 bases: TGCGCCAGCAGCCCAGAAGCGGTTGGGGAGATCTACGAGCAGTACTTC. Residues: CASSPEAVGEIYEQYF.

The chain recombines TRBV9 with TRBJ2-5, with D perhaps matching TRBD2 (6 bases). Trimming removed 4 bases from V and 7 bases from J, with 23 bases in between. This CDR3 comprises 16 residues. Germline V gene data show CDR1 as SGDLS and CDR2 as YYNGEE. CDR3 loop: CASSPTRGRGTGTQYF. The CDR3 DNA sequence: TGTGCCAGCAGCCCCACTAGGGGACGGGGGACTGGGACCCAGTACTTC.

This chain connects TRBV4-3 to TRBJ2-3; D not resolved. In germline, CDR1 is LGHNA, CDR2 YSLEER. V was cut by 1 base and J by 3 bases, with 8 bases left in between. This CDR3 region has 14 residues. CDR3 sequence: CASSQGHVTDTQYF. The CDR3 DNA is TGCGCCAGCAGCCAAGGGCACGTAACAGATACGCAGTATTTT.

This clonotype was found many times. The J gene is TRBJ2-3, the V gene TRBV12-3 or TRBV12-4, with D uncertain. V dropped 11 bases and J dropped 5 bases, with 11 bases sitting between them. This CDR3 contains 11 residues. The CDR3 DNA is TGTGCCTGCAACTCCCGAGATACGCAGTATTTT. Amino acids: CACNSRDTQYF.

This sequence joins TRBV20-1 and TRBJ2-3; D is possibly TRBD2 (8 bases). The germline V and J ends were trimmed by 5 bases and 8 bases, with 26 bases remaining between them. The CDR3 contains 16 residues. Germline-derived CDR1 and CDR2 are DFQATT and SNEGSKA (reference sequence). The CDR3 spells CSAGGGTENLRGTQYF. CDR3 nucleotides: TGCAGTGCTGGCGGGGGGACAGAGAACCTACGGGGTACGCAGTATTTT.

The chain couples TRBV15 to TRBJ2-4, with D possibly TRBD2 on 5 matching bases. This CDR3 contains 14 residues. V lost 4 bases, J lost 4 bases, and 11 bases lay in between. Germline CDR1 and CDR2: LNHNV and YYDKDF (reference sequence). In DNA, the CDR3 is TGTGCCACCAGCACCGGACCGGGAAAAAACATTCAGTACTTC. Its protein is CATSTGPGKNIQYF.

The V gene is TRBV6-2 or TRBV6-3, the J gene TRBJ2-5; D remains unclear. This CDR3 comprises 11 residues. Germline CDR1 reads MNHEY; CDR2 reads SVGEGT. Trimming cost V 8 bases and J 4 bases, with 8 bases left between them. This CDR3 is CASAPGETQYF. The CDR3 nucleotides read TGTGCCAGCGCACCTGGAGAGACCCAGTACTTC.

This chain joins TRBV7-2 and TRBJ2-7; D is ambiguous. CDR1 and CDR2 (germline): SGHTA, FQGNSA. The CDR3 contains 14 residues. V shed 0 bases and J shed 1 base, with 7 bases lying between them. This CDR3 reads CASSLAQPSYEQYF. In nucleotides, the CDR3 is TGTGCCAGCAGCTTAGCTCAGCCTTCCTACGAGCAGTACTTC.

This clonotype was found many times. The V gene is TRBV2, the J gene TRBJ2-3; TRBD2 matches at 8 bases. The CDR3 is 18 residues long. The germline gives CDR1 SNHLY, CDR2 FYNNEI. With V trimmed by 4 bases and J by 6 bases, 18 bases remained unmatched. This chain's CDR3 is CASSGSPSGYVMIDTQYF. As DNA, the CDR3 is TGTGCCAGCAGTGGTTCACCTAGCGGGTATGTGATGATCGATACGCAGTATTTT.

This rearrangement joins TRBV3-1 to TRBJ2-2, with D hard to call. This CDR3 has 15 amino acids. V lost 0 bases and J lost 2, with 7 bases in between. The germline gives CDR1 LGHDT, CDR2 YNNKEL (reference sequence). CDR3 loop: CASSQEPDNTGELFF. Here the CDR3 DNA reads TGTGCCAGCAGCCAAGAGCCAGACAACACCGGGGAGCTGTTTTTT.

The chain couples TRBV4-3 to TRBJ2-7, with a weak D call TRBD2 (6 bases). CDR1 and CDR2 from the germline V gene are LGHNA and YSLEER. Trimming cost V 2 bases and J 6 bases, with 17 bases left between them. This CDR3 has 15 amino acids. The CDR3 nucleotides are TGCGCCAGCAGCCAAACCCGCGGAGGGTCGTTCGAGCAGTACTTC. This sequence encodes CASSQTRGGSFEQYF.

This clonotype was observed at least ten times. The rearrangement links TRBV20-1 to TRBJ2-7, with 12 bases matching TRBD1. The germline gives CDR1 DFQATT, CDR2 SNEGSKA (reference sequence). The CDR3 sequence is 18 residues long. The V and J ends lost 3 bases and 2 bases, in that order; junction bases with no gene match: 14. Written as DNA, the CDR3 is TGCAGTGCTAGCTCGGGACAGGGGGCAGGGGTAGCTCCCTACGAGCAGTACTTC. The encoded protein is CSASSGQGAGVAPYEQYF.

Points on this clonotype: A much more abundant neighbour one base away suggests this may be a read error. The chain links TRBV5-6 to TRBJ2-7; 9 bases fit TRBD1. The CDR3 length is 15 residues. Germline-derived CDR1 and CDR2 are SGHDT and YYEEEE. The trim removed 3 bases at V and 0 bases at J, leaving 4 bases unmatched. DNA for the CDR3: TGTGCCAGCAGCTCGGGGGGACAGGGCTCCTACGAGCAGTACTTC. Translated: CASSSGGQGSYEQYF.

The sample holds a few counts of this clonotype. The rearrangement joins TRBV29-1 to TRBJ1-2; D is perhaps TRBD1 (5 bases). The CDR3 runs to 14 residues. Germline CDR1 and CDR2: SQVTM and ANQGSEA. Trimming removed 7 bases from V and 4 bases from J, with 19 bases in between. DNA of the CDR3: TGCAGCGCCCTAGGGGAGGGGAGCGGCTATGGCTACACCTTC. Its translation is CSALGEGSGYGYTF.

This clonotype was seen a few times. The rearrangement links TRBV7-9 to TRBJ2-1; TRBD1 might be the D (6 bases). Germline CDR1 is SEHNR and CDR2 is FQNEAQ (reference sequence). V was shortened by 5 bases and J by 4 bases, with 18 bases between the two germline ends. The CDR3 has 16 residues. The DNA for the CDR3 is TGTGCCAGCAGCGGCCTTACAGGGAATTTTTACAATGAGCAGTTCTTC. Translating gives CASSGLTGNFYNEQFF.

This clonotype was counted ten times or more. The chain couples TRBV24-1 to TRBJ1-2; D not certain. Per germline, CDR1 KGHDR and CDR2 SFDVKD. V was clipped by 6 bases and J by 8 bases, with 18 bases between them. CDR3 length: 14 amino acids. CDR3 nucleotides: TGTGCCACCAGTCCCCGCGGGCTGCCCGTCGGCTACACCTTC. Protein: CATSPRGLPVGYTF.

CDR3 amino acids: CATGTGVLTGELFF. The DNA for the CDR3 is TGTGCCACAGGGACAGGGGTCCTCACCGGGGAGCTGTTTTTT. This sequence joins TRBV6-1 and TRBJ2-2, with 10 bases aligning to TRBD1. This CDR3 has 14 residues. The ends lost 10 bases at V and 4 bases at J; junction bases unmatched: 6. Per germline, CDR1 MNHNS and CDR2 SASEGT.

This clonotype was observed at least ten times. Here the CDR3 reads CASSLARREGRYEQYF. For the CDR3, the DNA is TGCGCCAGCAGCTTGGCCAGGAGAGAAGGCAGATACGAGCAGTACTTC. The V gene is TRBV5-1, the J gene TRBJ2-7; D gene unclear. V was pared by 0 bases and J by 4 bases, with 17 bases between. The length of the CDR3 is 16 residues. Germline V gives CDR1 SGHRS, CDR2 YFSETQ.

V usage is TRBV6-5 and J usage is TRBJ2-3, with D maybe TRBD2 (6 bases). CDR1 and CDR2 (germline): MNHEY, SVGAGI. The CDR3 consists of 16 residues. V lost 4 bases to trimming and J lost 3 bases, with 17 bases between them. This chain's CDR3 is CASSSPRGKGTDTQYF. CDR3 DNA sequence: TGTGCCAGCAGTTCCCCGCGGGGAAAAGGAACAGATACGCAGTATTTT.